Included here is one T cell receptor beta chain sequence, with context. Trimming took off 4 bases at V and 1 base at J, with 13 bases between the two ends. Germline values: CDR1 LGHNA, CDR2 YNFKEQ. The CDR3 length is 15 residues. The data belong to a study of T cells of healthy individuals. TCRdb re-called the 5' RACE reads through MiXCR, storing one row per CDR3 protein. The profile shows nearly 100,000 distinct CDR3 sequences, roughly 15% of them singletons. This receptor was identified in a human donor in good health. The chain uses TRBV4-2 and TRBJ2-5; tentatively, D is TRBD1 or TRBD2 (5 bases each). The CDR3 here is CASSRVGVIQETQYF. In DNA form, the CDR3 reads TGTGCCAGCAGCCGCGTGGGGGTAATCCAAGAGACCCAGTACTTC.